Sequencing of this T cell receptor beta chain was carried out in a study of shared clonotypes between healthy human individuals. General study findings and limits: Four donors had around 5% of their naive CD4 clonotypes in common.

The authors ran the assay at deep level. The protocol was immunoSEQ multiplex PCR, while the TCRdb copy is restricted to in-frame clones and leaves out a portion. The table includes about a million clones, approximately 75% detected once. Comment on this clone: The antigen remains unidentified.

V lost 6 bases to trimming and J lost 4 bases, with 11 bases between them. The length of the CDR3 is 13 residues. Germline-derived CDR1 and CDR2 are SNHLY and FYNNEI. V gene TRBV2 combines with J gene TRBJ2-3; D possibly corresponds to TRBD2 (7 bases). Sequencing used memory CD4+ T cells from PBMCs. Subset: CD45RA-negative fraction. This sequence originates from a man between 18 and 35 years old in good health. Some clones in this sample may be carry-over from other donors' samples. This CDR3 reads CASSRGGADTQYF. CDR3 nucleotide sequence: TGTGCCAGCAGCAGAGGGGGGGCAGATACGCAGTATTTT.